Listed here is a single T cell receptor (beta chain). These data are taken from a study of blood T cell repertoires in COVID-19. The length of the CDR3 is 15 residues. With V trimmed by 0 bases and J by 2 bases, 3 bases remained unmatched. CDR1 and CDR2 (germline): SGHVS, FQNEAQ. TCRdb keeps only in-frame clones here, not all; method: immunoSEQ multiplex PCR. This sample yields tens of thousands of clones, of which 70% to 90% are seen a single time; approximately 5% belongs to the top ten. This clonotype was obtained from a human donor in a cohort sampled during active COVID-19. The chain links TRBV7-8 to TRBJ2-5; 7 nucleotides align to TRBD1. The sequencing input was peripheral blood. The CDR3 loop is CASSLAPGQQETQYF. The CDR3 DNA is TGTGCCAGCAGCTTAGCCCCGGGACAGCAAGAGACCCAGTACTTC.